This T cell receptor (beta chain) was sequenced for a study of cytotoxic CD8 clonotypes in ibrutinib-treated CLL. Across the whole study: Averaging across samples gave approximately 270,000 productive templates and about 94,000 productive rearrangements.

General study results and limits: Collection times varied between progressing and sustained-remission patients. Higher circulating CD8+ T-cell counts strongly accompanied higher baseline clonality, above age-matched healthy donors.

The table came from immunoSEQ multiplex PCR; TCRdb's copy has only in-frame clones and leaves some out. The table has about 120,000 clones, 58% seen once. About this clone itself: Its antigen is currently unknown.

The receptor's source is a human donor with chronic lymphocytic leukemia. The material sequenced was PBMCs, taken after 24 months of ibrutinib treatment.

The CDR3 spells CASSQRGRTDTQYF. The CDR3 DNA reads as TGTGCCAGCAGCCAGCGGGGCCGCACAGATACGCAGTATTTT. The chain uses TRBV5-4 and TRBJ2-3, with 7 bases matching TRBD2. The CDR3 totals 14 residues. The V segment lost 4 bases and the J segment 1 base; nucleotides outside the gene matches: 3. CDR1 is SGHNT, CDR2 YYREEE, per germline (reference sequence).